This entry describes one T cell receptor beta chain. Its target is unknown. The data derive from a study of cytotoxic CD8 clonotypes in ibrutinib-treated CLL. Study findings and constraints: The study sampled sustained-remission and progressing patients at different times.

The protocol was immunoSEQ multiplex PCR, while the TCRdb copy is restricted to in-frame clones and leaves out a portion. Here the sample spans 58,000 or so clones, approximately 57% being singletons. V lost 2 bases and J 2 bases, leaving 9 bases between the germline ends. Germline V lookup: CDR1 SGHNT, CDR2 YYREEE (reference sequence). This CDR3 region has 14 residues. The source was PBMCs, collected after 12 months of ibrutinib treatment. The chain employs TRBV5-4 and TRBJ2-3, with a weak D call TRBD2 (5 bases). The TCR sequence derives from a human donor with chronic lymphocytic leukemia. The CDR3 bases are TGTGCCAGCAGCTTCGGTAGCGCCACAGATACGCAGTATTTT. It yields the protein CASSFGSATDTQYF.